This T cell receptor beta chain was captured in a study of shared clonotypes between healthy human individuals. Whole-study results and caveats: Memory subsets had estimated richness that was generally smaller than that of naive subsets. Non-shared clonotypes had lower generation probabilities than clonotypes shared by all four sorted-subset donors.

The CDR3 is 16 amino acids. Looked up from germline, CDR1 is SGHNT and CDR2 is YYREEE (reference sequence). Trimming cost V 4 bases and J 5 bases; bases outside gene matches: 13. CD45RO-negative CD8 cells positively selected for CCR7 made up the naive population, which excluded terminally differentiated effector memory CD45RA+ cells. A word on this clone: Its target is not known.

The table came from immunoSEQ multiplex PCR; TCRdb's copy has only in-frame clones and leaves some out. The data show some 600,000 clones, around 96% seen once. Sequenced sample: naive CD8+ T cells sorted from blood. The gene calls are TRBV5-4 and TRBJ2-3; TRBD2 agrees at 7 bases. This TCR derives from a woman between 25 and 40 years old in good health. The CDR3 DNA reads as TGTGCCAGCAGCCACACCGGGCGGGAGTATTTAGATACGCAGTATTTT. It translates to CASSHTGREYLDTQYF.